Presented here are 16 T cell receptor beta chains from one specimen sequenced in a study of T cell repertoires in cytomegalovirus infection. These receptors lack a known antigen. TCRdb re-analysed the reads in MiXCR, keeping a single row per CDR3 protein. The data show approximately 300,000 distinct CDR3 sequences, with roughly 25% seen just once and roughly 13% held by the top ten. This specimen was cultured PBMCs, taken from culture after CMV antigen stimulation. The receptors shown here come from a human donor in good health (CMV status not recorded). Some clones in this sample may be carry-over from other donors' samples.

This clonotype showed up many times. This chain uses TRBV7-2 with TRBJ2-1, with D possibly TRBD2 on 6 matching bases. CDR1 is SGHTA, CDR2 FQGNSA, per germline. The CDR3 has 15 residues. Trimming removed 1 base from V and 4 bases from J, with 11 bases in between. CDR3 sequence (DNA): TGTGCCAGCAGCTTAGGCGGGGTCTCTTACAATGAGCAGTTCTTC. Translation: CASSLGGVSYNEQFF. Based on the CDR3 plus reference TRBV7-2 and TRBJ2-1, the full variable domain is GAGVSQSPSNKVTEKGKDVELRCDPISGHTALYWYRQSLGQGLEFLIYFQGNSAPDKSGLPSDRFSAERTGGSVSTLTIQRTQQEDSAVYLCASSLGGVSYNEQFFGPGTRLTVL.

J is TRBJ2-3 and V is TRBV28; tentatively, D is TRBD2 (5 bases). The CDR3 has 14 residues. Trimming shortened V by 9 bases and J by 0 bases, and 13 bases separated the two germline ends. Germline V gene sequence: CDR1 MDHEN, CDR2 SYDVKM. The CDR3 loop reads CARLRGMSTDTQYF. CDR3 nucleotides: TGTGCCAGGTTGAGAGGGATGAGCACAGATACGCAGTATTTT.

This clonotype was seen many times. The chain uses TRBV7-2 and TRBJ1-3; D is unclear. The CDR3 runs to 14 residues. Germline lookup yields CDR1 SGHTA and CDR2 FQGNSA. V was trimmed by 5 bases and J by 0 bases, leaving 8 bases between them. The CDR3 reads CASSVTASGNTIYF. The CDR3 bases are TGTGCCAGCAGCGTTACAGCCTCTGGAAACACCATATATTTT.

This clonotype was counted a few times. V and J are TRBV7-2 and TRBJ1-1; unclear D gene. V lost 1 base and J 4 bases, leaving 16 bases between the germline ends. The CDR3 length is 16 residues. The germline CDR1 and CDR2 sequences are SGHTA and FQGNSA. DNA of the CDR3: TGTGCCAGCAGCTTAGACTTCCGTGCGGGAGGCACTGAAGCTTTCTTT. Translated: CASSLDFRAGGTEAFF.

Only a few counts were recorded for this clonotype. The chain combines TRBV7-9 with TRBJ1-4, with TRBD1 matching over 10 bases. CDR3 size: 18 residues. Unmatched junction bases numbered 10, after V lost 4 bases and J lost 2 bases. Germline CDR1 and CDR2: SEHNR and FQNEAQ (reference sequence). The CDR3 region has the DNA TGTGCCAGCAGCTCGGGACAGGGGATAAGTTTCACTAATGAAAAACTGTTTTTT. Amino acid sequence: CASSSGQGISFTNEKLFF.

The sample holds many counts of this clonotype. The chain recombines TRBV4-3 with TRBJ2-7, with D maybe TRBD1 (5 bases). The germline V and J ends were trimmed by 0 bases and 2 bases, with 14 bases remaining between them. Per germline, CDR1 LGHNA and CDR2 YSLEER. This CDR3 contains 16 residues. CDR3 residues: CASSQDSWTPAYEQYF. CDR3 in DNA: TGCGCCAGCAGCCAAGATAGCTGGACACCAGCCTACGAGCAGTACTTC.

This clonotype appeared many times. CDR3 residues: CASSLAKGQGTYEQYF. The CDR3 coding sequence is TGTGCCAGCAGCTTAGCTAAGGGACAGGGGACCTACGAGCAGTACTTC. This rearrangement joins TRBV7-2 to TRBJ2-7, with 10 bases matching TRBD1. Trimming cost V 0 bases and J 2 bases; bases outside gene matches: 4. The CDR3 spans 16 residues. Germline V gene data show CDR1 as SGHTA and CDR2 as FQGNSA.

The sample holds many counts of this clonotype. The V gene is TRBV7-2, the J gene TRBJ2-5; no clear D. V lost 4 bases, J lost 4 bases, and 7 bases lay in between. CDR1 SGHTA and CDR2 FQGNSA come from the germline V gene. This CDR3 is 12 amino acids long. The CDR3 loop reads CASSSNGETQYF. The DNA of the CDR3 is TGTGCCAGCAGCTCTAATGGAGAGACCCAGTACTTC. The full variable domain, in which reference TRBV7-2 and TRBJ2-5 provide the parts outside the CDR3, is GAGVSQSPSNKVTEKGKDVELRCDPISGHTALYWYRQSLGQGLEFLIYFQGNSAPDKSGLPSDRFSAERTGGSVSTLTIQRTQQEDSAVYLCASSSNGETQYFGPGTRLLVL.

This clonotype has only a few counts. The chain links TRBV2 to TRBJ2-2; D may be TRBD1 or TRBD2 (5 bases each). The germline V and J ends were trimmed by 10 bases and 6 bases, with 18 bases remaining between them. CDR3 size: 14 residues. Per the germline V gene, CDR1 is SNHLY and CDR2 is FYNNEI. The CDR3 DNA reads TGTGCCACGGCCGGGACCGTCCTCCCCGGGGAGCTGTTTTTT. Translated: CATAGTVLPGELFF. Variable domain in full (rest from reference TRBV2 and TRBJ2-2): EPEVTQTPSHQVTQMGQEVILRCVPISNHLYFYWYRQILGQKVEFLVSFYNNEISEKSEIFDDQFSVERPDGSNFTLKIRSTKLEDSAMYFCATAGTVLPGELFFGEGSRLTVL.

The chain combines TRBV6-2 or TRBV6-3 with TRBJ1-2, with no clear D. Looked up from germline, CDR1 is MNHEY and CDR2 is SVGEGT. This CDR3 is 14 amino acids long. The V end lost 6 bases, the J end lost 4 bases, and 15 bases lay between the germline ends. The CDR3 DNA reads as TGTGCCAGCAGAAGGCCGGGCCGAGTCTATGGCTACACCTTC. Translated, it gives CASRRPGRVYGYTF.

The chain joins TRBV7-6 to TRBJ1-1; no clear D. The CDR3 spans 15 residues. Germline V gene lookup returns CDR1 SGHVS and CDR2 FNYEAQ. Trimming stripped 4 bases from V and 1 base from J, with 13 bases between. Written as DNA, the CDR3 is TGTGCCAGCAGCTCCACTTTAGCAGGGAACACTGAAGCTTTCTTT. It is translated as CASSSTLAGNTEAFF.

This clonotype was counted between two and nine times. The chain uses TRBV7-6 and TRBJ1-2; possibly TRBD1 for D (5 bases). CDR1 SGHVS and CDR2 FNYEAQ come from the germline V gene. V was trimmed by 5 bases and J by 2 bases, leaving 12 bases between them. The CDR3 length is 14 residues. In DNA form, the CDR3 reads TGTGCCAGCAGCCCGATGGGACGGAACTATGGCTACACCTTC. Its protein is CASSPMGRNYGYTF.

The chain joins TRBV28 to TRBJ1-4; TRBD1 is a possible D gene (5 bases). Between the trimmed V and J ends, which lost 3 bases and 8 bases, there was a span of 19 bases. This CDR3 spans 16 amino acids. Germline CDR1 MDHEN, CDR2 SYDVKM. Written as DNA, the CDR3 is TGTGCCAGCAGTTTGTCAACTCGTGGGGGATTGGAAAAACTGTTTTTT. Translating gives CASSLSTRGGLEKLFF.

This clonotype was seen ten or more times. The CDR3 here is CASSLKVSGSNKQYF. In DNA form, the CDR3 reads TGTGCCAGCAGCTTAAAGGTTAGCGGGAGTAACAAGCAGTACTTC. V gene TRBV7-2 combines with J gene TRBJ2-7, with 9 nucleotides matching TRBD2. Germline-derived CDR1 and CDR2 are SGHTA and FQGNSA. The CDR3 covers 15 residues. J gave up 8 bases and V 2 bases, and 10 bases lay outside the gene matches.

The gene calls are TRBV19 and TRBJ2-7, with 7 bases matching TRBD1. The length of the CDR3 is 14 residues. The V gene's germline CDR1 is LNHDA and CDR2 SQIVND (reference sequence). V was pared by 9 bases and J by 0 bases, with 8 bases of the junction left unmatched. CDR3 sequence reads: CASRLDRSSYEQYF. Here the CDR3 DNA reads TGTGCCAGCAGACTGGACAGGTCCTCCTACGAGCAGTACTTC.

The rearrangement uses TRBV12-3 or TRBV12-4 and TRBJ2-1; D is ambiguous. The CDR3 covers 14 residues. Trimming shortened V by 7 bases and J by 3 bases, and 13 bases separated the two germline ends. The CDR3 spells CASTLTVNYNEQFF. CDR3 DNA sequence: TGTGCCAGCACCCTGACTGTTAACTACAATGAGCAGTTCTTC.